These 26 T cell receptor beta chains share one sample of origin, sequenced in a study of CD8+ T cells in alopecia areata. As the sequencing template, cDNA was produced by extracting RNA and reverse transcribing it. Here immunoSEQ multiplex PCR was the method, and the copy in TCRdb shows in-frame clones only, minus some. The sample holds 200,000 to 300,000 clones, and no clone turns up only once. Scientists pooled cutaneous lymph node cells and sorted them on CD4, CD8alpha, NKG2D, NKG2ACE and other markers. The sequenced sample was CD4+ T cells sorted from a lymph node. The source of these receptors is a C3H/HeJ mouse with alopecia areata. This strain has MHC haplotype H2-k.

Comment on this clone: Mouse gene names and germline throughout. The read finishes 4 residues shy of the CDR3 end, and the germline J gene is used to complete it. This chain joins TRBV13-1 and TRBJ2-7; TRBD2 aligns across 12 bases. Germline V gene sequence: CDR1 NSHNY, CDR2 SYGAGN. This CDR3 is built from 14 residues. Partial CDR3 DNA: TGTGCCAGCAGTGTCCGGGACTGGGGGGAT. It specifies CASSVRDWGD. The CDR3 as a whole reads CASSVRDWGDEQYF.

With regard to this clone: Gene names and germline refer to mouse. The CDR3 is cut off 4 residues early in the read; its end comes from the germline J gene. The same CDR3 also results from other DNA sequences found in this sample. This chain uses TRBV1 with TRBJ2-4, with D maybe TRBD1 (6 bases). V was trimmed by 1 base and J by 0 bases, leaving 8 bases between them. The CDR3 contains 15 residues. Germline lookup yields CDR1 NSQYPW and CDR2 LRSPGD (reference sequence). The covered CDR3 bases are TGCACCTGCAGTGCAGGAGGGACAAGTCAAAAC. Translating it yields CTCSAGGTSQN. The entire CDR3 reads CTCSAGGTSQNTLYF.

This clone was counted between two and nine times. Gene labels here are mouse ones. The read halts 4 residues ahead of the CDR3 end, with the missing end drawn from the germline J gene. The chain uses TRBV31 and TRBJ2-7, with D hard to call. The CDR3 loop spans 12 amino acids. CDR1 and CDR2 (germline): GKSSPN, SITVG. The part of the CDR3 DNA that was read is TGTGCCTGGAGTCTGGGTAGATAT. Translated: CAWSLGRY. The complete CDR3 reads CAWSLGRYEQYF.

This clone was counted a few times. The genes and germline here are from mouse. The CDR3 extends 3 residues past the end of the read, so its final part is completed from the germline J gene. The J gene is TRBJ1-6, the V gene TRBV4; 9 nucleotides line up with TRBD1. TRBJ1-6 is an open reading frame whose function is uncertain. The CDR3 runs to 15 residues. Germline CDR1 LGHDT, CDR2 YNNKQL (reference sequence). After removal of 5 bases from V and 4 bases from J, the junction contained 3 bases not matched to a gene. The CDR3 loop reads CASSLQGAYNSPLYF. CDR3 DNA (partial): TGTGCCAGCAGCCTACAGGGGGCTTATAATTCGCCC.

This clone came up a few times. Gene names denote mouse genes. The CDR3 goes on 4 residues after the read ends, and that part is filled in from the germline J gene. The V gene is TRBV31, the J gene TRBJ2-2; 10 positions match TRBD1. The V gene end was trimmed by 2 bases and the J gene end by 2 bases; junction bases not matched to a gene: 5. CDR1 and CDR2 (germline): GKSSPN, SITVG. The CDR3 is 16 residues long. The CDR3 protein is CAWSKKGQGNTGQLYF. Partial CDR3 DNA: TGTGCCTGGAGTAAGAAGGGACAGGGGAACACCGGG.

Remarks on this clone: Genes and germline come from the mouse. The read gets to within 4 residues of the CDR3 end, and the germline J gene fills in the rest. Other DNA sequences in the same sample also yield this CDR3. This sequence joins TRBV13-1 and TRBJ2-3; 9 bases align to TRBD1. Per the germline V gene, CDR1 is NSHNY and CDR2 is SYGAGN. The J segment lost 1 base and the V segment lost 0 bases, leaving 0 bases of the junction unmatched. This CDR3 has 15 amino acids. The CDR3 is CASSDGDRGAETLYF. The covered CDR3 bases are TGTGCCAGCAGTGATGGGGACAGGGGTGCAGAA.

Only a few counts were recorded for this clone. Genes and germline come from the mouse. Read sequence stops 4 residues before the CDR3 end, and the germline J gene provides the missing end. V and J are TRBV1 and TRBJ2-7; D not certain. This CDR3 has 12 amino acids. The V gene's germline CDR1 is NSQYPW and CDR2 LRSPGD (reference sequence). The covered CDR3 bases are TGCACCTGCAGTGCAGACACAGAT. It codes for CTCSADTD. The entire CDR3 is CTCSADTDEQYF.

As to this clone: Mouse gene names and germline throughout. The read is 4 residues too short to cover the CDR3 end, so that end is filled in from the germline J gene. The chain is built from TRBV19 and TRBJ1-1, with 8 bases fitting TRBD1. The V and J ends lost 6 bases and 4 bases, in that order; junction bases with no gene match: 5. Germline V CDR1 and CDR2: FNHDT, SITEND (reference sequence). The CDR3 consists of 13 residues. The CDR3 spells CASKDRVVTEVFF. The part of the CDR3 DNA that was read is TGTGCCAGCAAGGACAGGGTGGTCACA.

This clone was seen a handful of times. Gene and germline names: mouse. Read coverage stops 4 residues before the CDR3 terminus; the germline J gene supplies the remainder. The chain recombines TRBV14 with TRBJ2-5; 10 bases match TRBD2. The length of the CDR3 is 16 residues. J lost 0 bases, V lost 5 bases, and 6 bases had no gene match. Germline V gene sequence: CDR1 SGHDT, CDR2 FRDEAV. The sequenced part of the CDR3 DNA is TGTGCCAGCAGGGGGCCGGGACTGGGGAACCAAGAC. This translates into CASRGPGLGNQD. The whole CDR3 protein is CASRGPGLGNQDTQYF.

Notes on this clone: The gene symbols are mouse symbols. The DNA read from the CDR3 is TGTGCCAGCAGTCACAGGGGCACCGGG. It translates to CASSHRGTG. The complete CDR3 protein is CASSHRGTGQLYF. This chain uses TRBV13-3 with TRBJ2-2; 7 nucleotides match TRBD1. The read terminates 4 residues before the CDR3 end, so the remaining end is supplied by the germline J gene. V was clipped by 4 bases and J by 4 bases; unmatched bases: 1. From germline, CDR1 is NNHDY and CDR2 SYVADS. There are 13 residues in the CDR3.

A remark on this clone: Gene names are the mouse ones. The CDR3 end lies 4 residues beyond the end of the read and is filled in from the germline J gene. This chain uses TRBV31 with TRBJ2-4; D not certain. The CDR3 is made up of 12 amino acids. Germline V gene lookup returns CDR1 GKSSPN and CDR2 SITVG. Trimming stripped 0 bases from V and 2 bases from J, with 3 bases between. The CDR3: CAWSLVQNTLYF. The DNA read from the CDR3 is TGTGCCTGGAGTCTTGTTCAAAAC. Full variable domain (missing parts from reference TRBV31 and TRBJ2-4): AQTIHQWPVAEIKAVGSPLSLGCTIKGKSSPNLYWYWQATGGTLQQLFYSITVGQVESVVQLNLSASRPKDDQFILSTEKLLLSHSGFYLCAWSLVQNTLYFGAGTRLSVL.

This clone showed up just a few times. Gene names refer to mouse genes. Incomplete CDR3 DNA: TGTGCCAGCAGTGAAGAAAGGGGGGCGGCAGAA. Protein product: CASSEERGAAE. The entire CDR3 sequence reads CASSEERGAAETLYF. This chain uses TRBV13-1 with TRBJ2-3; weak D call: TRBD2 (7 bases). The DNA ends 4 residues before the CDR3 does, and the rest of the CDR3 is filled in from the germline J gene. V lost 2 bases to trimming and J lost 3 bases, with 13 bases between them. In germline, CDR1 is NSHNY, CDR2 SYGAGN. The CDR3 sequence is 15 residues long.

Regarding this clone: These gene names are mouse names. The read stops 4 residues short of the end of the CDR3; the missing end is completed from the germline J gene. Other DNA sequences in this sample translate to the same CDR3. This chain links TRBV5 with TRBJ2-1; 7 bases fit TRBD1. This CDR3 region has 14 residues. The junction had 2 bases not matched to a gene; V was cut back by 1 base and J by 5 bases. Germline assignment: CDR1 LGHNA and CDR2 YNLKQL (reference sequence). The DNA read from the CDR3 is TGTGCCAGCAGCCAAGCCGGGACAGATGCT. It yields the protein CASSQAGTDA. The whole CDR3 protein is CASSQAGTDAEQFF.

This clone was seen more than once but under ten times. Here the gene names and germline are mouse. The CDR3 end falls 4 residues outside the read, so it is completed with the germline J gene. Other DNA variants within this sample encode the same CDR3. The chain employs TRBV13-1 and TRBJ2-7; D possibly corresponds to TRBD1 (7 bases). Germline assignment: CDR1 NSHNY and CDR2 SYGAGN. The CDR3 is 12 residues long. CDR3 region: CASSDRGDEQYF. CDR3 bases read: TGTGCCAGCAGTGACAGGGGGGAT.

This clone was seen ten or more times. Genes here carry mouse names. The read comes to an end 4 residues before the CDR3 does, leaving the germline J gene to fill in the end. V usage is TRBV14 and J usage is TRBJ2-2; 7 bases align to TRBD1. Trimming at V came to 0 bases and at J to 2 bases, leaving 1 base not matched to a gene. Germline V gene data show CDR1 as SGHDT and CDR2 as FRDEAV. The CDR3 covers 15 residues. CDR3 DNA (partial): TGTGCCAGCAGTTTCTGGACAGGCAACACCGGG. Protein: CASSFWTGNTG. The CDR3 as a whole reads CASSFWTGNTGQLYF.

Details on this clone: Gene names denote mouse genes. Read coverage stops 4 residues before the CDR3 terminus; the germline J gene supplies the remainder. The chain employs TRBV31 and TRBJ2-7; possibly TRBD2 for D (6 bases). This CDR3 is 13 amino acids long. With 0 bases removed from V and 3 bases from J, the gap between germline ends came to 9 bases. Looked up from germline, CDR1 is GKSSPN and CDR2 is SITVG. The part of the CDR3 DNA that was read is TGTGCCTGGAGTCTGGGACTTAACTAT. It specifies CAWSLGLNY. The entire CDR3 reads CAWSLGLNYEQYF.

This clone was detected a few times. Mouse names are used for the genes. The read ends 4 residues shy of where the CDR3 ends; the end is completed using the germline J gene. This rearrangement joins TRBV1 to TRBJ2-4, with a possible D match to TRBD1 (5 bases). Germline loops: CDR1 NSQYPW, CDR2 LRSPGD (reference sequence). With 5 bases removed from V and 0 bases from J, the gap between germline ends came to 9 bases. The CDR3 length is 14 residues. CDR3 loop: CTCSQTASQNTLYF. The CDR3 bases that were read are TGCACCTGCAGTCAGACAGCTAGTCAAAAC.

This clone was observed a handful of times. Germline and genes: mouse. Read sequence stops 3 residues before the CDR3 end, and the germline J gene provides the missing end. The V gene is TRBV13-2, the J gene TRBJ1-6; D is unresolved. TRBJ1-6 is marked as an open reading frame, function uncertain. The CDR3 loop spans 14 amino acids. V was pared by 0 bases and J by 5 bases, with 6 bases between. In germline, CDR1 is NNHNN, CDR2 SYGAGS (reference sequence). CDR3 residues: CASGDANNNSPLYF. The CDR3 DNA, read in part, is TGTGCCAGCGGTGATGCAAACAATAATTCGCCC.

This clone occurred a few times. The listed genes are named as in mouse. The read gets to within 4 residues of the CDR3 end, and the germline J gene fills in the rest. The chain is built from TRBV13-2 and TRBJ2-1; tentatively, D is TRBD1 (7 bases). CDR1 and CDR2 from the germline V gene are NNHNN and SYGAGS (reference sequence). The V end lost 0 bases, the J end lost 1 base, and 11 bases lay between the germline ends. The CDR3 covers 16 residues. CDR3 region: CASGDEGAGNYAEQFF. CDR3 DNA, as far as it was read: TGTGCCAGCGGTGATGAGGGGGCAGGGAACTATGCT.

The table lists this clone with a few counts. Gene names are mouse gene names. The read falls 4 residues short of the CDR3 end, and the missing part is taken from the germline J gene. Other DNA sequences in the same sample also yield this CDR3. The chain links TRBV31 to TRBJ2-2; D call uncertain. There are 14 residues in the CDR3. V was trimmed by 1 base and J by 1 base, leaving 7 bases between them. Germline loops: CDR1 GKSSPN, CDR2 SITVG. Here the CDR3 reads CAWSPQKNTGQLYF. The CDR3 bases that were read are TGTGCCTGGAGTCCCCAGAAAAACACCGGG.

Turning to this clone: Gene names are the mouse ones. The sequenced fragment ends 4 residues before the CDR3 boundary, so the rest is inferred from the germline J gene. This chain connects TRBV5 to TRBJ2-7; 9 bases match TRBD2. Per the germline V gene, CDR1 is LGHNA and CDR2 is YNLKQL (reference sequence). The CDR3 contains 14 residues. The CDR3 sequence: CASSQDPGGDEQYF. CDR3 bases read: TGTGCCAGCAGCCAAGACCCTGGGGGGGAT.

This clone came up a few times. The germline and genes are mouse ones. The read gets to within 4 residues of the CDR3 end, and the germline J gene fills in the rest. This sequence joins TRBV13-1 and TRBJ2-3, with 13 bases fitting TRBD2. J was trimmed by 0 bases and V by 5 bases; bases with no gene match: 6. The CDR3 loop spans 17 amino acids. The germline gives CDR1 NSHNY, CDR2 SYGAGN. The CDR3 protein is CASRGLGGRQSAETLYF. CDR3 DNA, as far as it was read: TGTGCCAGCAGAGGACTGGGGGGGCGCCAGAGTGCAGAA.

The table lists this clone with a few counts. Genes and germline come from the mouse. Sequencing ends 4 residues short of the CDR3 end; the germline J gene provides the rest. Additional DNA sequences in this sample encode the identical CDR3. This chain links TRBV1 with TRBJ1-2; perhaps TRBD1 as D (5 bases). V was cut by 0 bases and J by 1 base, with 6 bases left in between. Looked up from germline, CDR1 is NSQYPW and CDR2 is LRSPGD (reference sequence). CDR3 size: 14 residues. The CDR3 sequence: CTCSADQGNSDYTF. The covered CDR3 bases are TGCACCTGCAGTGCAGACCAGGGAAACTCC.

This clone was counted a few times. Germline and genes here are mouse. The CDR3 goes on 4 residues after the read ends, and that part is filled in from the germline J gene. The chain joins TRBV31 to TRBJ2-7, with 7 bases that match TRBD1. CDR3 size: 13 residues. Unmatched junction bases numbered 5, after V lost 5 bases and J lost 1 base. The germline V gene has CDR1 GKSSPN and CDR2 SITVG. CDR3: CAWAPGQSYEQYF. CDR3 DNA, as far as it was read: TGTGCCTGGGCCCCGGGACAGTCCTAT.

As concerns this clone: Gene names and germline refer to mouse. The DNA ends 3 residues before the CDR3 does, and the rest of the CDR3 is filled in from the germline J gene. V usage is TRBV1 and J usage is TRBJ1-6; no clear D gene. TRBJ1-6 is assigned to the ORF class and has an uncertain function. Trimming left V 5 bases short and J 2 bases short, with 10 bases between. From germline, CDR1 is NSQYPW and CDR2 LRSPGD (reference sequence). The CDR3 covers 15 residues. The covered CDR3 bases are TGCACCTGCAGTCCCCCAGATCCCTATAATTCGCCC. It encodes CTCSPPDPYNSP. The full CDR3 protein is CTCSPPDPYNSPLYF.

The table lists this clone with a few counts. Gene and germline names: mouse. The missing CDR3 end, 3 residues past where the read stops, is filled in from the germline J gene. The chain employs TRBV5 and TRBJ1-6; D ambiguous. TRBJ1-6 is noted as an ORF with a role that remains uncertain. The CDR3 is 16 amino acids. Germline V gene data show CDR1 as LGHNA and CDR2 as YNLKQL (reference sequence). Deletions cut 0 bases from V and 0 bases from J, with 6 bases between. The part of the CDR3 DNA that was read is TGTGCCAGCAGCCAAGAACAGCATTCCTATAATTCGCCC. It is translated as CASSQEQHSYNSP. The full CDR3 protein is CASSQEQHSYNSPLYF.